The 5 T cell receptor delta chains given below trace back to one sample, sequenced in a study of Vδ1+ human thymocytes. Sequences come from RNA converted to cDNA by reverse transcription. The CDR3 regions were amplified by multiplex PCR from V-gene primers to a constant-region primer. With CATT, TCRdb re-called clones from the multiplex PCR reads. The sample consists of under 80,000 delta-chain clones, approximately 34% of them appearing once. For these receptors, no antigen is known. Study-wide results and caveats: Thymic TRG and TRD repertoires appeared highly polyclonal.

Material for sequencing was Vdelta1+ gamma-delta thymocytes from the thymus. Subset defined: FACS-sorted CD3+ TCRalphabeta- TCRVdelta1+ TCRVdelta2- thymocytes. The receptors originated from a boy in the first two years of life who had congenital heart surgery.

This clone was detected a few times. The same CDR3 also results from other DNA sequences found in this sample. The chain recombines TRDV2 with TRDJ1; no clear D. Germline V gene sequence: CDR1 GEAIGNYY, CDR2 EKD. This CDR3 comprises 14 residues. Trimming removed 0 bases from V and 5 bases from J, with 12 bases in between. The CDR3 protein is CACDTRRLRDKLIF. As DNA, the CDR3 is TGTGCCTGTGACACCCGCCGACTCCGGGATAAACTCATCTTT.

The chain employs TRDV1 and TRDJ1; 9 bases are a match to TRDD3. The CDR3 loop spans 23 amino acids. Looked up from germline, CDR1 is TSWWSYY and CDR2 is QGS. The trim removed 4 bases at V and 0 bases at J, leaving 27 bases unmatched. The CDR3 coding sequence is TGTGCTCTTGGGGGGTCTGGCCTTCTTCCGTACTGGGGGAAGACCAAGTACACCGATAAACTCATCTTT. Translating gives CALGGSGLLPYWGKTKYTDKLIF.

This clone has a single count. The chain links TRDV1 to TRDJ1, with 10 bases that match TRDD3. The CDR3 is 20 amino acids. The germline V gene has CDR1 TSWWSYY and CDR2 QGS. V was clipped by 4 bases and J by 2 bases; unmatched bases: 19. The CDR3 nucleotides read TGTGCTCTTGGGGCCGACGGGGAGTACTGGGGGATTTTTGAAACCGATAAACTCATCTTT. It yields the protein CALGADGEYWGIFETDKLIF.

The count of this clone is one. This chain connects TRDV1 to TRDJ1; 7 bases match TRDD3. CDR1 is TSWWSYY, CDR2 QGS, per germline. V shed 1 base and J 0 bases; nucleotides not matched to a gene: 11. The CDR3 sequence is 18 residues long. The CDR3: CALGEPSPGIVYTDKLIF. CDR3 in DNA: TGTGCTCTTGGGGAACCATCCCCGGGGATAGTATACACCGATAAACTCATCTTT.

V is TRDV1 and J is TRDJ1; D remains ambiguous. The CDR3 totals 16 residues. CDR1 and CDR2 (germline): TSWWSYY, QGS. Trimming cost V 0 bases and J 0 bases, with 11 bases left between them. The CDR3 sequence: CALGELSLLYTDKLIF. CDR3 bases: TGTGCTCTTGGGGAACTATCCCTCCTTTACACCGATAAACTCATCTTT.